Each of the 9 T cell receptor beta chains below was sequenced from the same sample in a study of cytomegalovirus exposure and HLA in healthy donors. Use of 60 Vbeta and 13 Jbeta primers characterized the PCR. Assay: immunoSEQ multiplex PCR; the TCRdb copy retains only in-frame clones and omits some. The sample's table shows about 120,000 clones. Sequencing was performed on PBMCs. The source is a man in his forties in good health and CMV-seropositive.

The chain uses TRBV2 and TRBJ2-7; D may be TRBD1 (6 bases). The CDR3 runs to 14 residues. Between the trimmed V and J ends, which lost 5 bases and 3 bases, there was a span of 14 bases. Germline values: CDR1 SNHLY, CDR2 FYNNEI. The CDR3 protein is CASSNRQANYEQYF. In DNA form, the CDR3 reads TGTGCCAGCAGTAATCGACAGGCTAACTACGAGCAGTACTTC. Drawing the rest from reference TRBV2 and TRBJ2-7, the complete variable domain is EPEVTQTPSHQVTQMGQEVILRCVPISNHLYFYWYRQILGQKVEFLVSFYNNEISEKSEIFDDQFSVERPDGSNFTLKIRSTKLEDSAMYFCASSNRQANYEQYFGPGTRLTVT.

The chain employs TRBV4-3 and TRBJ1-1; D possibly corresponds to TRBD1 (6 bases). Trimming shortened V by 0 bases and J by 5 bases, and 10 bases separated the two germline ends. CDR3 length equals 14 residues. Looked up from germline, CDR1 is LGHNA and CDR2 is YSLEER. The CDR3 region has the DNA TGCGCCAGCAGCCAAGAGGGGGGGACAACTGAAGCTTTCTTT. Its protein is CASSQEGGTTEAFF.

The CDR3 spells CASSFVGQNTGELFF. The CDR3 DNA follows: TGTGCCAGCAGTTTTGTGGGACAGAACACCGGGGAGCTGTTTTTT. This chain joins TRBV5-6 and TRBJ2-2; D possibly corresponds to TRBD1 (6 bases). The CDR3 is made up of 15 amino acids. The germline CDR1 and CDR2 sequences are SGHDT and YYEEEE. Between the trimmed V and J ends, which lost 5 bases and 1 base, there was a span of 12 bases.

The CDR3, as DNA: TGTGCCAGCAGTTTCCCCAAGGCAGGGGAGGGGGAGACCCAGTACTTC. Its translation: CASSFPKAGEGETQYF. The chain is built from TRBV28 and TRBJ2-5; D may be TRBD2 (7 bases). Trimming took 3 bases from V and 5 from J, leaving 19 bases between them. Germline V CDR1 and CDR2: MDHEN, SYDVKM. The CDR3 consists of 16 residues.

The chain carries TRBV10-3 and TRBJ2-2; D is uncertain. The ends were cut back, 0 bases at V and 0 bases at J, with 5 bases in the middle. Germline CDR1 ENHRY, CDR2 SYGVKD. This CDR3 comprises 15 residues. CDR3 bases: TGTGCCATCAGTGAGTCTAGCACGAACACCGGGGAGCTGTTTTTT. Its translation is CAISESSTNTGELFF.

V usage is TRBV5-4 and J usage is TRBJ1-3; possibly TRBD1 for D (5 bases). The CDR3 has 16 amino acids. CDR1 and CDR2 from the germline V gene are SGHNT and YYREEE (reference sequence). Trimming pared 6 bases from V and 4 bases from J, leaving 20 bases between. CDR3 residues: CASTSGGTVAGNTIYF. In DNA, the CDR3 is TGTGCCAGCACCTCCGGGGGTACCGTTGCCGGAAACACCATATATTTT.

J is TRBJ2-7 and V is TRBV27, with TRBD1 as a possible D gene (6 bases). This CDR3 has 14 amino acids. Trimming shortened V by 2 bases and J by 2 bases, and 10 bases separated the two germline ends. Germline-derived CDR1 and CDR2 are MNHEY and SMNVEV (reference sequence). This chain's CDR3 is CASSLQGLTYEQYF. The CDR3 coding sequence is TGTGCCAGCAGTTTACAGGGGTTGACCTACGAGCAGTACTTC.

The chain recombines TRBV14 with TRBJ1-1; D unresolved. The V and J ends lost 1 base and 5 bases respectively, with 8 bases between them. From germline, CDR1 is SGHDN and CDR2 FVKESK. This CDR3 is built from 13 residues. The CDR3 loop reads CASSQGARTEAFF. For the CDR3, the DNA is TGTGCCAGCAGCCAAGGTGCGAGGACTGAAGCTTTCTTT.

In regard to this clone: Different DNA sequences within this sample yield the same CDR3. The rearrangement links TRBV6-6 to TRBJ2-7, with a possible D match to TRBD1 (6 bases). From germline, CDR1 is MNHNY and CDR2 SVGAGI (reference sequence). V lost 2 bases and J lost 6, with 14 bases in between. CDR3 length equals 14 residues. This CDR3 is CASSYQGTASEQYF. For the CDR3, the DNA is TGTGCCAGCAGTTACCAGGGGACCGCTTCCGAGCAGTACTTC.